The entry that follows covers one T cell receptor beta chain sequence. Its specificity is not known. Germline V gene lookup returns CDR1 SQVTM and CDR2 ANQGSEA. This CDR3 has 15 residues. Reprocessing the 5' RACE reads, TCRdb reports a single entry for every CDR3 protein and omits DNA. The sample totals some 600,000 distinct CDR3 sequences. The entry originates in a study of T cells expressing NK-cell markers. At the level of the study: Sorted T-cell subsets CD3+CD56+NKG2C+, CD3+CD56+NKG2C- and CD3+CD56-NKG2C+ were TCR beta-sequenced. The sequencing cohort of eight donors included seven HCMV-seropositive individuals and one seronegative individual. Points from the study as a whole: The study found dominant NKG2C+ clonotypes at about 1.0-7.0% of CD8+ T cells in about six donors.

The V call is TRBV29-1, the J call TRBJ1-1; TCRdb indicates TRBD1, and absent DNA this call remains unverified. The sequencing input was blood T cells: a sorted CD56 or NKG2C T cell subset, CD4+ or CD8+ T cells, or bulk PBMC T cells (not recorded which). The TCR sequence derives from a man aged 18-30 years in good health. This CDR3 is CSVEHRGNVNTEAFF. The entire variable domain, with the rest obtained from reference TRBV29-1 and TRBJ1-1, is as follows: SAVISQKPSRDICQRGTSLTIQCQVDSQVTMMFWYRQQPGQSLTLIATANQGSEATYESGFVIDKFPISRPNLTFSTLTVSNMSPEDSSIYLCSVEHRGNVNTEAFFGQGTRLTVV.